This is a list of T cell receptor beta chains from one sample in a study of CD8 T cells in Susac syndrome. A single record per CDR3 protein comes from TCRdb applying MiXCR to the immunoSEQ multiplex PCR reads. Of about 130,000 distinct CDR3 sequences listed, more than 85% are singletons. The sample consisted of CD8+ T cells from PBMCs. The receptors come from a human donor with Susac syndrome. Both conserved end residues are part of each CDR3. The D gene is left open where the match is weak. Size is stated for part of the rows, as once, few or many counts, or as a class when the clone is expanded.

once,TRBV10-3,TRBD2,TRBJ2-1,CAIGTSEVNEQFF,TGTGCCATCGGGACTAGCGAGGTGAATGAGCAGTTCTTC
-,TRBV13,-,TRBJ2-1,CASSLDSQVEVNEQFF,TGTGCCAGCAGCTTGGACAGTCAGGTCGAGGTGAATGAGCAGTTCTTC
-,TRBV20-1,-,TRBJ1-2,CSARGDGYTF,TGCAGTGCTAGGGGAGATGGCTACACCTTC
-,TRBV6-5,TRBD2,TRBJ2-7,CASSYSGSLEQYF,TGTGCCAGCAGTTACAGCGGGAGTTTGGAGCAGTACTTC
-,TRBV15,-,TRBJ1-1,CATSNPTTEAFF,TGTGCCACCAGCAACCCGACAACCGAAGCTTTCTTT
-,TRBV7-2,-,TRBJ2-7,CASSQTGPGEYEQYF,TGTGCCAGCAGCCAAACCGGGCCTGGAGAGTACGAGCAGTACTTC
-,TRBV6-5,TRBD2,TRBJ2-7,CASTGLAGHEQYF,TGTGCCAGCACGGGACTAGCGGGACACGAGCAGTACTTC
-,TRBV20-1,-,TRBJ2-3,CSARAPAETGRETDTQYF,TGCAGTGCTAGAGCCCCCGCGGAGACAGGGAGGGAAACAGATACGCAGTATTTT
-,TRBV28,-,TRBJ1-2,CASRAGGYTF,TGTGCCAGCAGAGCGGGTGGCTACACCTTC
-,TRBV27,TRBD1,TRBJ2-7,CASSLGQGYTYEQYF,TGTGCCAGCAGTTTGGGACAGGGCTATACCTACGAGCAGTACTTC
-,TRBV27,-,TRBJ1-1,CASGRSFSTEAFF,TGTGCCAGCGGTAGGTCGTTTAGCACTGAAGCTTTCTTT
-,TRBV15,-,TRBJ1-2,CATSRDRGVGLGYTF,TGTGCCACCAGCAGAGATCGAGGTGTAGGGTTGGGCTACACCTTC
-,TRBV9,TRBD2,TRBJ2-1,CASSVAAGAFEQFF,TGTGCCAGCAGCGTAGCAGCGGGAGCGTTTGAGCAGTTCTTC
-,TRBV28,-,TRBJ1-1,CASSFPEVGHTEAFF,TGTGCCAGCAGTTTCCCCGAAGTGGGGCACACTGAAGCTTTCTTT
-,TRBV20-1,TRBD1,TRBJ2-5,CSARGGTGQETQYF,TGCAGTGCTAGGGGCGGGACAGGCCAAGAGACCCAGTACTTC
-,TRBV2,TRBD2,TRBJ2-1,CAILAGEGRDNEQFF,TGTGCCATCCTAGCGGGAGAGGGACGGGACAATGAGCAGTTCTTC
-,TRBV11-2,-,TRBJ2-7,CASSLESLGRAHEQYF,TGTGCCAGCAGCTTAGAATCCCTGGGCAGGGCCCACGAGCAGTACTTC
-,TRBV9,-,TRBJ2-7,CASSVHSYYEQYF,TGTGCCAGCAGCGTACACTCCTACTACGAGCAGTACTTC
-,TRBV6-1,-,TRBJ2-2,CASNRPNTGELFF,TGTGCCAGCAACAGGCCGAACACCGGGGAGCTGTTTTTT
-,TRBV27,-,TRBJ2-7,CASSWGTGFEQYF,TGTGCCAGCAGTTGGGGTACGGGATTTGAGCAGTACTTC
-,TRBV7-9,-,TRBJ2-7,CASSPPGGLSSYEQYF,TGTGCCAGCAGTCCGCCTGGCGGACTGAGCTCCTACGAGCAGTACTTC
-,TRBV27,TRBD2,TRBJ2-7,CASRPGLAGEAPDEQYF,TGTGCCAGCAGACCGGGACTAGCGGGAGAAGCGCCGGACGAGCAGTACTTC
-,TRBV15,TRBD1,TRBJ2-3,CATSRVTGGPTDTQYF,TGTGCCACCAGCAGAGTGACAGGGGGCCCCACAGATACGCAGTATTTT
-,TRBV3-1,TRBD2,TRBJ2-7,CASSQEPGGGYEQYF,TGTGCCAGCAGCCAAGAACCTGGCGGGGGCTACGAGCAGTACTTC
-,TRBV28,-,TRBJ2-7,CASSLEPRDGEYEQYF,TGTGCCAGCAGTTTGGAGCCCCGGGACGGAGAATACGAGCAGTACTTC
-,TRBV9,-,TRBJ2-5,CASSRYPGYQETQYF,TGTGCCAGCAGCAGATATCCAGGGTACCAAGAGACCCAGTACTTC
-,TRBV19,TRBD1,TRBJ1-2,CASSSRDRTQWGYTF,TGTGCCAGTAGTAGCCGGGACAGAACCCAGTGGGGCTACACCTTC